This T cell receptor beta chain emerged from a study of CD8 T cells in Susac syndrome. Germline lookup yields CDR1 MNHEY and CDR2 SMNVEV (reference sequence). V was clipped by 5 bases and J by 0 bases; unmatched bases: 3. CDR3 size: 14 residues. The authors reverse transcribed roughly 0.5 to 1 ug RNA with random hexamers. TCRdb itself ran the immunoSEQ multiplex PCR reads through MiXCR, one entry per CDR3 protein. The sample lists about 150,000 distinct CDR3 sequences, nearly 97% occurring once. This clonotype was counted between two and nine times. The TCR was taken from a human donor with multiple sclerosis. The source material was CD8+ T cells from PBMCs. The chain joins TRBV27 to TRBJ1-1, with 7 bases aligning to TRBD1. The CDR3 sequence: CASSPTGVNTEAFF. The CDR3, as DNA: TGTGCCAGCAGTCCCACAGGGGTGAACACTGAAGCTTTCTTT.